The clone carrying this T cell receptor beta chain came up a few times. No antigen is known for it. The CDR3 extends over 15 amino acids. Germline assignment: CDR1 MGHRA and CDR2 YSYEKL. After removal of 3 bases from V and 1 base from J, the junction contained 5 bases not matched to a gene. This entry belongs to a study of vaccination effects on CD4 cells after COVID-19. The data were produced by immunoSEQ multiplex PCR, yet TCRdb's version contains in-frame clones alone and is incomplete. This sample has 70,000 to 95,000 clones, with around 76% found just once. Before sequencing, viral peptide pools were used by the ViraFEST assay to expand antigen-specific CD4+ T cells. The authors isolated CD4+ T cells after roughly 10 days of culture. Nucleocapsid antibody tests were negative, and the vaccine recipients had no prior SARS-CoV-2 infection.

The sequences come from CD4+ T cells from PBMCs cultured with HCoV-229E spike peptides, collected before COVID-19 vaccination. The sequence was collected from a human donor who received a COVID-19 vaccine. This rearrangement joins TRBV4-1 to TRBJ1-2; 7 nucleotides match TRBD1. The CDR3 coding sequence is TGCGCCAGCAGCCAGACAGGGTCGTTTAACTATGGCTACACCTTC. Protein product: CASSQTGSFNYGYTF.